This TCR beta chain was retrieved from a study of Graves' ophthalmopathy and Graves' hyperthyroidism. This CDR3 contains 15 residues. Trimming left V 1 base short and J 8 bases short, with 17 bases between. Germline-derived CDR1 and CDR2 are LNHNV and YYDKDF (reference sequence). Amplification from RNA transcripts yielded the TCR beta CDR3 regions. A first-round RT-PCR used HTBI primers, followed by a second-round multiplex PCR. Using its own MiXCR run on the multiplex PCR reads, TCRdb lists one record per CDR3 protein. The sample yields 300,000 to 450,000 distinct CDR3 sequences, approximately 18% seen once. Details on this clonotype: The antigen is undetermined.

The study's findings and limits: In blood appeared most of the expanded thyroid clonotypes whose frequency exceeded 0.001.

Pregnancy or lactation, uncontrolled infections and other autoimmune diseases were grounds for excluding patients. The source material was peripheral blood. The chain carries TRBV15 and TRBJ1-1; D is perhaps TRBD1 (6 bases). The TCR comes from an adult woman with stable Graves' hyperthyroidism. CDR3 loop: CATSRGGGQWPEAFF. The CDR3 DNA sequence: TGTGCCACCAGCAGAGGTGGAGGACAGTGGCCCGAAGCTTTCTTT.